Listed here are 5 T cell receptor beta chains from one sample, sequenced in a study of T cells after yellow fever vaccination. TCRdb reanalysed the 5' RACE reads using MiXCR and keeps one entry per CDR3 protein. This sample has around 310,000 distinct CDR3 sequences, with about 8.7% found just once. Sample: PBMCs, taken on the day of the first yellow fever vaccination. These receptors came from a man aged 18-30 years who received the YFV17D yellow fever vaccine.

This clonotype was picked up many times. J is TRBJ2-3 and V is TRBV18; TRBD2 is a possible D gene (5 bases). Germline V gives CDR1 KGHSH, CDR2 LQKENI. This CDR3 comprises 15 residues. The ends were cut back, 3 bases at V and 6 bases at J, with 16 bases in the middle. Here the CDR3 DNA reads TGTGCCAGCTCACCTCAGCCGCGGGCCGCGGATACGCAGTATTTT. This sequence encodes CASSPQPRAADTQYF.

This clonotype showed up many times. The V and J genes are TRBV7-2 and TRBJ2-2; D not certain. V lost 1 base and J 4 bases, leaving 10 bases between the germline ends. This CDR3 contains 15 residues. Germline-derived CDR1 and CDR2 are SGHTA and FQGNSA. In nucleotides, the CDR3 is TGTGCCAGCAGCTTAGGACGGGTGGTCACCGGGGAGCTGTTTTTT. This encodes CASSLGRVVTGELFF.

The chain carries TRBV30 and TRBJ2-1; 7 nucleotides agree with TRBD1. The CDR3 length is 14 residues. V shed 0 bases, J shed 6 bases, and the junction held 5 bases outside the gene matches. The germline gives CDR1 GTSNPN, CDR2 SVGIG (reference sequence). Here the CDR3 DNA reads TGTGCCTGGAGTGTACTTGCAGGGGGCAATGAGCAGTTCTTC. Protein: CAWSVLAGGNEQFF.

This clonotype was observed at least ten times. The gene calls are TRBV20-1 and TRBJ2-7, with 11 bases identical to TRBD2. The CDR3 runs to 16 residues. CDR1 and CDR2 from the germline V gene are DFQATT and SNEGSKA (reference sequence). The J segment lost 2 bases and the V segment lost 3 bases, leaving 9 bases of the junction unmatched. The CDR3 region is CSASESNSGGAYEQYV. The DNA of the CDR3 is TGCAGTGCTAGCGAGTCTAATAGCGGGGGGGCCTACGAGCAGTACGTC.

The chain links TRBV6-2 or TRBV6-3 to TRBJ1-1; no reliable D call. V was trimmed by 2 bases and J by 4 bases, leaving 11 bases between them. Per germline, CDR1 MNHEY and CDR2 SVGEGT. The CDR3 totals 14 residues. The CDR3 sequence is CASSYEGGVTEAFF. The CDR3 nucleotides read TGTGCCAGCAGTTACGAGGGCGGCGTCACTGAAGCTTTCTTT.